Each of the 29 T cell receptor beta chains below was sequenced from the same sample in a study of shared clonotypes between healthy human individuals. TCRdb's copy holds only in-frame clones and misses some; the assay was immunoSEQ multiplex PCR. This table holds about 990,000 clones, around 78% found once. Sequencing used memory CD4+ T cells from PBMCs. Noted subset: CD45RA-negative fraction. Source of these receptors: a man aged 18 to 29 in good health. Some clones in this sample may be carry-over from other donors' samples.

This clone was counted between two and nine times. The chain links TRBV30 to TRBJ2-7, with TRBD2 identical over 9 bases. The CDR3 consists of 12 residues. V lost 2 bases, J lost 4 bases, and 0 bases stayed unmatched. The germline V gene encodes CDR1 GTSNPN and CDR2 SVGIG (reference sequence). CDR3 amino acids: CAWSLAGYEQYF. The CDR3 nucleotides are TGTGCCTGGAGTCTAGCGGGATACGAGCAGTACTTC.

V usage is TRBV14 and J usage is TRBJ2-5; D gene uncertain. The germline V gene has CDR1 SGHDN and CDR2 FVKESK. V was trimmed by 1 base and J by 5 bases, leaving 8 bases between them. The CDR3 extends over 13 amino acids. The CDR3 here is CASSQGSGETQYF. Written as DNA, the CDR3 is TGTGCCAGCAGCCAAGGCTCGGGTGAGACCCAGTACTTC. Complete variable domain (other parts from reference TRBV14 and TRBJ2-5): EAGVTQFPSHSVIEKGQTVTLRCDPISGHDNLYWYRRVMGKEIKFLLHFVKESKQDESGMPNNRFLAERTGGTYSTLKVQPAELEDSGVYFCASSQGSGETQYFGPGTRLLVL.

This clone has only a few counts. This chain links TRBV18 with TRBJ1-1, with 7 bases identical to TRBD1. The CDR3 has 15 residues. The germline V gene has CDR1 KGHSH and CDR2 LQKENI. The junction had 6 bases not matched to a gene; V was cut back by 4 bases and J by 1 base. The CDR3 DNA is TGTGCCAGCTCACTTGGACAGGCTCGGAACACTGAAGCTTTCTTT. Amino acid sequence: CASSLGQARNTEAFF.

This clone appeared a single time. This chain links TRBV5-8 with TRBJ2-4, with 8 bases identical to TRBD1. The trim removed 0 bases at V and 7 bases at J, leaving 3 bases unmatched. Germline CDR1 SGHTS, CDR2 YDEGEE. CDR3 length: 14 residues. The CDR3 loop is CASSLVRGLNIQYF. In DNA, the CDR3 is TGTGCCAGCAGCTTGGTCAGGGGGCTGAACATTCAGTACTTC.

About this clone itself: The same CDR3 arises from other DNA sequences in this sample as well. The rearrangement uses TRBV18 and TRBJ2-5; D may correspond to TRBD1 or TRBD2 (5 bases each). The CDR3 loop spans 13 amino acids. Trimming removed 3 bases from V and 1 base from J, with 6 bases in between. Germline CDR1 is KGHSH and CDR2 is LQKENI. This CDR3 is CASSPRGQETQYF. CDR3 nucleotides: TGTGCCAGCTCACCGAGGGGCCAAGAGACCCAGTACTTC.

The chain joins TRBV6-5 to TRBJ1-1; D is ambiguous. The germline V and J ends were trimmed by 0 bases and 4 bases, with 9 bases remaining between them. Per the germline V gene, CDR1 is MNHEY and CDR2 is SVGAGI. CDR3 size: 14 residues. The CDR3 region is CASSYSPGFTEAFF. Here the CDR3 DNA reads TGTGCCAGCAGTTACTCACCGGGGTTCACTGAAGCTTTCTTT.

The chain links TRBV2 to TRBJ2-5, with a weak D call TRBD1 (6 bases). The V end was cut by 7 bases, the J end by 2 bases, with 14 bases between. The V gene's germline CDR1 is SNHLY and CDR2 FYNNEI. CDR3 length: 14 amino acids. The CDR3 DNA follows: TGTGCCAGCACCAGGGAAGGGGGACAAGAGACCCAGTACTTC. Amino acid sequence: CASTREGGQETQYF. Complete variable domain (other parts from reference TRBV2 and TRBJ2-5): EPEVTQTPSHQVTQMGQEVILRCVPISNHLYFYWYRQILGQKVEFLVSFYNNEISEKSEIFDDQFSVERPDGSNFTLKIRSTKLEDSAMYFCASTREGGQETQYFGPGTRLLVL.

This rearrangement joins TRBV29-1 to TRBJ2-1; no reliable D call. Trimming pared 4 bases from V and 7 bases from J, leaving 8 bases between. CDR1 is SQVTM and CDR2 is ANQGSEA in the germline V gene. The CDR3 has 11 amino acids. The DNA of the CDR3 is TGCAGCGTTGGTCGTTATAATGAGCAGTTCTTC. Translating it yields CSVGRYNEQFF.

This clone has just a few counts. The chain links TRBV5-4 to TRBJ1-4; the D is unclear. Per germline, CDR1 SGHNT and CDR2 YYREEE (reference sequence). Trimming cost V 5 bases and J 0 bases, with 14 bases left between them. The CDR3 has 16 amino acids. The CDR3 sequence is CASSQSIPTTNEKLFF. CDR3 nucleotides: TGTGCCAGCAGTCAAAGTATCCCAACAACTAATGAAAAACTGTTTTTT.

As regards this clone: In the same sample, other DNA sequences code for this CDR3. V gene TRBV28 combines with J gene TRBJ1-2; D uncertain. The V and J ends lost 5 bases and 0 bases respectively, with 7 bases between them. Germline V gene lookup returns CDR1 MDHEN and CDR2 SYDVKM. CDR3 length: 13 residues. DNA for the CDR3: TGTGCCAGCAGTCTTAGGGCTAACTATGGCTACACCTTC. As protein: CASSLRANYGYTF.

CDR3 coding DNA: TGTGCCAGCAGCCACGGACTAGTTAGGTCCTACGAGCAGTACTTC. It codes for CASSHGLVRSYEQYF. This chain uses TRBV7-2 with TRBJ2-7, with 7 bases aligning to TRBD2. CDR1 is SGHTA, CDR2 FQGNSA, per germline. The CDR3 is made up of 15 amino acids. With 5 bases clipped from V and 1 base from J, the junction kept 8 bases outside the gene matches.

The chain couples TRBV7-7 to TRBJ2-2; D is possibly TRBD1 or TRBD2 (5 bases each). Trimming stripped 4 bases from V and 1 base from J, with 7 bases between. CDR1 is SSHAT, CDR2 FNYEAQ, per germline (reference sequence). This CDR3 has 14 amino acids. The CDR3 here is CASSWDGNTGELFF. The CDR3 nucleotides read TGTGCCAGCAGCTGGGACGGGAACACCGGGGAGCTGTTTTTT.

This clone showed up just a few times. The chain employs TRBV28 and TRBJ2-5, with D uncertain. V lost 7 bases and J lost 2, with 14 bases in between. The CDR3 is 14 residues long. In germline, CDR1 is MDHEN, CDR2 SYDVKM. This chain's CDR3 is CASMVRAVQETQYF. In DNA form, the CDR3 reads TGTGCCAGCATGGTTAGGGCAGTTCAAGAGACCCAGTACTTC.

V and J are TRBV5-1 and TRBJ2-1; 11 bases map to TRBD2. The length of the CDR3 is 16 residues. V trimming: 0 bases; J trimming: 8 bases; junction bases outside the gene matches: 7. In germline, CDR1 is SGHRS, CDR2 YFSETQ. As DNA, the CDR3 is TGCGCCAGCAGCTTGGGACTAGCGGGATCGCCGCATGAGCAGTTCTTC. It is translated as CASSLGLAGSPHEQFF. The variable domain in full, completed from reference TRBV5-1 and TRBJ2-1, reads KAGVTQTPRYLIKTRGQQVTLSCSPISGHRSVSWYQQTPGQGLQFLFEYFSETQRNKGNFPGRFSGRQFSNSRSEMNVSTLELGDSALYLCASSLGLAGSPHEQFFGPGTRLTVL.

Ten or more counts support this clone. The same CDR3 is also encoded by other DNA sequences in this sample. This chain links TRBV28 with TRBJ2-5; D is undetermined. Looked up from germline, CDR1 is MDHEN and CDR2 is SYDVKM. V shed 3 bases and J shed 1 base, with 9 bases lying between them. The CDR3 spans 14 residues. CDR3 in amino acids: CASSFLQIQETQYF. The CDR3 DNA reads TGTGCCAGCAGTTTTCTACAGATCCAAGAGACCCAGTACTTC.

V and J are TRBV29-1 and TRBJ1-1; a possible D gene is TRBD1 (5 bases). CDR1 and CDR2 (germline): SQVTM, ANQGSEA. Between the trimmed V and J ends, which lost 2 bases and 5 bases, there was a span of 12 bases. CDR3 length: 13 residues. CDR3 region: CSVEFERGTEAFF. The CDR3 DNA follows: TGCAGCGTTGAATTTGAGCGGGGGACTGAAGCTTTCTTT.

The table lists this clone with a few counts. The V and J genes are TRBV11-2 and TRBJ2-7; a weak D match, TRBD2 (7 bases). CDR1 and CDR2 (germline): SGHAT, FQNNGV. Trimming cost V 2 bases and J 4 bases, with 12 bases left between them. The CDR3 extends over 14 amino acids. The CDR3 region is CASSLYREGYEQYF. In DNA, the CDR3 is TGTGCCAGCAGCTTATACAGGGAGGGGTACGAGCAGTACTTC. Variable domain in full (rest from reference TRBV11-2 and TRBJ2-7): EAGVAQSPRYKIIEKRQSVAFWCNPISGHATLYWYQQILGQGPKLLIQFQNNGVVDDSQLPKDRFSAERLKGVDSTLKIQPAKLEDSAVYLCASSLYREGYEQYFGPGTRLTVT.

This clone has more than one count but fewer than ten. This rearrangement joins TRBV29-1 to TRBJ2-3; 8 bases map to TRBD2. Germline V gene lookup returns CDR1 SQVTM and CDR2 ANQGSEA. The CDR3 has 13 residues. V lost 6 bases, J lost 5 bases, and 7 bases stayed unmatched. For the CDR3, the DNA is TGCAGCGTCGGCAGCGGGAGAGGAGATACGCAGTATTTT. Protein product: CSVGSGRGDTQYF.

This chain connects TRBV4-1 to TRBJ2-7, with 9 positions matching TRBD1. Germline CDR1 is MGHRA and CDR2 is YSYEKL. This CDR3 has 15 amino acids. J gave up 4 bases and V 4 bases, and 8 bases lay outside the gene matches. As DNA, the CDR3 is TGCGCCAGCAGCCGCACCGGGACAGGGTTGTACGAGCAGTACTTC. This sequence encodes CASSRTGTGLYEQYF.

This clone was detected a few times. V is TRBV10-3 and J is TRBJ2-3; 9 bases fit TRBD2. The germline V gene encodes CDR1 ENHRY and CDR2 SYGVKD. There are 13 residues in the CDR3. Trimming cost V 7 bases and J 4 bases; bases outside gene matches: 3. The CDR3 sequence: CAITAGGSDTQYF. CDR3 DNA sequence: TGTGCCATCACAGCGGGAGGCTCAGATACGCAGTATTTT.

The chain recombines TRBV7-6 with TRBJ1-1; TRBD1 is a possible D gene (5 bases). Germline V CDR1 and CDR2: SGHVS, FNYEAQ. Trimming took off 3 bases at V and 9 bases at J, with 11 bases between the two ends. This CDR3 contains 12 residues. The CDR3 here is CASSLTGTKAFF. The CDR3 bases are TGTGCCAGCAGCTTGACCGGGACGAAAGCTTTCTTT.

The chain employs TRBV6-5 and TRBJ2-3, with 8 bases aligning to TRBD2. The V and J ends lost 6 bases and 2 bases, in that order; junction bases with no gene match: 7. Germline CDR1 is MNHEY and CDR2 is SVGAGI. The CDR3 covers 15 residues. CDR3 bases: TGTGCCAGCAGACGATATAGCGGGGACACAGATACGCAGTATTTT. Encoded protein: CASRRYSGDTDTQYF.

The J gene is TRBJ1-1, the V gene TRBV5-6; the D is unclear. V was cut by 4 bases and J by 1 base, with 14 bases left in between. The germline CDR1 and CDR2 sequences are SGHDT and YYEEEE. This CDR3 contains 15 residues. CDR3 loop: CASSPDVGRNTEAFF. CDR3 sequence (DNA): TGTGCCAGCAGCCCTGATGTGGGCAGGAACACTGAAGCTTTCTTT.

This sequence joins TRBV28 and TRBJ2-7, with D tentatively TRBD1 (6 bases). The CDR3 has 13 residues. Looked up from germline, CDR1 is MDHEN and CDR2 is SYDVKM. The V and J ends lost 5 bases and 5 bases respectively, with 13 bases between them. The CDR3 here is CASSTRTANEQYF. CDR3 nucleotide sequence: TGTGCCAGCAGTACCCGGACAGCGAACGAGCAGTACTTC.

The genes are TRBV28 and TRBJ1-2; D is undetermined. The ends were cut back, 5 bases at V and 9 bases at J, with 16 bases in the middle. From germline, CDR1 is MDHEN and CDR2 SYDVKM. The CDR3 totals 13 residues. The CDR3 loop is CASSPLGRGSYTF. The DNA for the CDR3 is TGTGCCAGCAGTCCCCTCGGCCGGGGAAGCTACACCTTC.

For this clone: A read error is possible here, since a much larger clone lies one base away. Here the CDR3 reads CASSQGANTEAFF. In DNA, the CDR3 is TGTGCCAGCAGTCAGGGGGCGAACACTGAAGCTTTCTTT. The chain is built from TRBV2 and TRBJ1-1; TRBD1 agrees at 8 bases. The germline V gene encodes CDR1 SNHLY and CDR2 FYNNEI. The CDR3 extends over 13 amino acids. Unmatched junction bases numbered 0, after V lost 5 bases and J lost 1 base. Full variable domain (outside the CDR3, taken from reference TRBV2 and TRBJ1-1): EPEVTQTPSHQVTQMGQEVILRCVPISNHLYFYWYRQILGQKVEFLVSFYNNEISEKSEIFDDQFSVERPDGSNFTLKIRSTKLEDSAMYFCASSQGANTEAFFGQGTRLTVV.

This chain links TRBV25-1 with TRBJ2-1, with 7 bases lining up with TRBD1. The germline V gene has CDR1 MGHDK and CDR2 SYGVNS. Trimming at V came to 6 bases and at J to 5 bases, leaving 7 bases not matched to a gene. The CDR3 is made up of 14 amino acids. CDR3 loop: CASSPTGSNNEQFF. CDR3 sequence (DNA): TGTGCCAGCAGCCCGACAGGGTCTAACAATGAGCAGTTCTTC.

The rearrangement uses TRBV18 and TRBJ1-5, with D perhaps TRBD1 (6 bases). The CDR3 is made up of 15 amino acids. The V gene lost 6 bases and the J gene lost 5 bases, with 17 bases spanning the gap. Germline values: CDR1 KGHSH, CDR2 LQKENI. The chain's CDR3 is CASSGAGGTDQPQHF. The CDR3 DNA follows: TGTGCCAGCTCGGGGGCCGGCGGGACCGATCAGCCCCAGCATTTT.

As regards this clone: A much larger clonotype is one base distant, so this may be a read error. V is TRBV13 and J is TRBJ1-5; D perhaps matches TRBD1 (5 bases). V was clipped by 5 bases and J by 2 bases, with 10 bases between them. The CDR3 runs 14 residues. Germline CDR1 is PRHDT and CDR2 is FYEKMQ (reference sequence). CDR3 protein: CASSRGRGNQPQHF. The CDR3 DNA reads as TGTGCCAGCAGCCGGGGACGGGGCAATCAGCCCCAGCATTTT.